Following are 3 T cell receptor beta chains from one sample sequenced in a study of T cell repertoires in cytomegalovirus infection. TCRdb independently ran MiXCR on the reads; one entry per CDR3 protein. The sample shows about 360,000 distinct CDR3 sequences, about a sixth of them seen only once. Sequencing used PBMCs. The receptors derive from a human donor in good health (CMV status not recorded). Some clones in this sample may be carry-over from other donors' samples.

This clonotype has a count of ten or more. This rearrangement joins TRBV7-8 to TRBJ1-1; tentative D call: TRBD1 (5 bases). V lost 2 bases, J lost 0 bases, and 16 bases lay in between. Germline V CDR1 and CDR2: SGHVS, FQNEAQ. The CDR3 totals 17 residues. The chain's CDR3 is CASSLMGRGPMNTEAFF. In DNA, the CDR3 is TGTGCCAGCAGCTTAATGGGTAGGGGACCAATGAACACTGAAGCTTTCTTT.

This clonotype was observed a few times. This rearrangement joins TRBV19 to TRBJ2-7; D call uncertain. Between the trimmed V and J ends, which lost 9 bases and 6 bases, there was a span of 18 bases. Germline assignment: CDR1 LNHDA and CDR2 SQIVND (reference sequence). This CDR3 comprises 13 residues. The CDR3 bases are TGTGCCAGCTCAGACATTGGTATGGGCGAGCAGTACTTC. It is translated as CASSDIGMGEQYF.

The rearrangement links TRBV7-6 to TRBJ2-3; either TRBD1 or TRBD2 may fit D (5 bases each). The germline gives CDR1 SGHVS, CDR2 FNYEAQ. The CDR3 is made up of 15 amino acids. Trimming left V 5 bases short and J 13 bases short, with 25 bases between. As DNA, the CDR3 is TGTGCCAGCAGCCCGGCCGGGACCAGTCCCCCTCGAGAGTATTTT. Its translation: CASSPAGTSPPREYF.